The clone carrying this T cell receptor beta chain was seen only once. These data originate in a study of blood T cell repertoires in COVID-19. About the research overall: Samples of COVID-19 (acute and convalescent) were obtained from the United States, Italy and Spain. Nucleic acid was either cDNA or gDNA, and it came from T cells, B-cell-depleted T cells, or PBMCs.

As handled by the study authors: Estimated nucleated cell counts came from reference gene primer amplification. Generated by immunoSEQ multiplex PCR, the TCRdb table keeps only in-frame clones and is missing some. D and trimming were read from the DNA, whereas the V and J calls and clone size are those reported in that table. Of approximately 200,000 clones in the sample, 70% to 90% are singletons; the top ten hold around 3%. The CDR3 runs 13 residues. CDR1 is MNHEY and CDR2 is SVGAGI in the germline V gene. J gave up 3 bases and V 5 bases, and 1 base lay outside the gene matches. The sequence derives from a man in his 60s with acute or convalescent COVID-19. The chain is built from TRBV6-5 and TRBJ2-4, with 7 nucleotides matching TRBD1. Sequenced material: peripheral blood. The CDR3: CASSTGVKNIQYF. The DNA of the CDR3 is TGTGCCAGCAGTACAGGGGTCAAAAACATTCAGTACTTC.